What follows is one T cell receptor (beta chain) and its context. The antigen is unknown. Assay: immunoSEQ multiplex PCR; the TCRdb copy retains only in-frame clones and omits some. The sample lists about 150,000 clones, almost 85% occurring once. The data stem from a study of T cell responses to AZD1222 COVID-19 vaccine. Findings and limits, study-wide: Only a handful of people who got AZD1222 tested seropositive at baseline.

The CDR3 is made up of 15 amino acids. CDR1 and CDR2 from the germline V gene are SQVTM and ANQGSEA. V lost 6 bases and J lost 6, with 21 bases in between. This specimen was peripheral blood, taken 28 days after the second dose of the MenACWY control vaccine. V is TRBV29-1 and J is TRBJ1-5, with D unclear. The TCR sequence derives from an adult who received the MenACWY meningococcal vaccine as a control. In DNA, the CDR3 is TGCAGCGTCTCCCTAGGTGGAACATCGGGTCAGCCCCAGCATTTT. Protein product: CSVSLGGTSGQPQHF.